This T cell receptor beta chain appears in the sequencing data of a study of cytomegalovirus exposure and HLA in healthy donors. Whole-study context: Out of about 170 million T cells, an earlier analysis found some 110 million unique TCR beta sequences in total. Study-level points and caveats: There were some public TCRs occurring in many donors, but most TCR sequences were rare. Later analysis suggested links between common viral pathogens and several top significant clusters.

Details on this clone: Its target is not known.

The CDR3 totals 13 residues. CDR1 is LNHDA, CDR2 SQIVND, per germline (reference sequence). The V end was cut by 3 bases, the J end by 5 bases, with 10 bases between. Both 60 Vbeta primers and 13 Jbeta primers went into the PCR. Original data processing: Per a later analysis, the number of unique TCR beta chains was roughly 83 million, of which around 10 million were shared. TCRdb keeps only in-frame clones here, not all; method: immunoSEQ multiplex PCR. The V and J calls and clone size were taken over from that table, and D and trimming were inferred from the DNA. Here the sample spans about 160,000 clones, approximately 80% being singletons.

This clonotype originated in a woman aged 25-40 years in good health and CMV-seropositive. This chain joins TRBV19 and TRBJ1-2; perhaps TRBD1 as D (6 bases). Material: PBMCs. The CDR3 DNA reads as TGTGCCAGTAGTATCAACAGGGAATATGGCTACACCTTC. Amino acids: CASSINREYGYTF.